A single sample gave rise to the 17 T cell receptor beta chains below, sequenced in a study of cytomegalovirus exposure and HLA in healthy donors. It was with 60 Vbeta and 13 Jbeta primers that the PCR ran. The method was immunoSEQ multiplex PCR; TCRdb's version includes in-frame clones alone and lacks a portion of them. Among 100,000 or so clones listed, 60% to 70% were seen once. The sample comprised PBMCs. Receptors originate from a young man in good health and CMV-seropositive.

The sample holds a few counts of this clone. This rearrangement joins TRBV7-9 to TRBJ2-7; maybe TRBD1 (5 bases). This CDR3 spans 12 amino acids. CDR1 and CDR2 from the germline V gene are SEHNR and FQNEAQ (reference sequence). Deletions cut 1 base from V and 12 bases from J, with 13 bases between. The CDR3 sequence is CASSLGTQESYF. The CDR3 DNA sequence: TGTGCCAGCAGCTTAGGTACACAGGAGTCGTACTTC.

The chain couples TRBV4-1 to TRBJ2-7; TRBD2 agrees at 10 bases. This CDR3 has 15 residues. V shed 0 bases and J 2 bases; nucleotides not matched to a gene: 1. The germline CDR1 and CDR2 sequences are MGHRA and YSYEKL. The CDR3 spells CASSQELAGTYEQYF. The CDR3, as DNA: TGCGCCAGCAGCCAAGAACTAGCGGGGACCTACGAGCAGTACTTC.

The chain is built from TRBV5-6 and TRBJ1-4; no clear D gene. The CDR3 runs to 13 residues. V was trimmed by 1 base and J by 8 bases, leaving 9 bases between them. Germline values: CDR1 SGHDT, CDR2 YYEEEE. Written as DNA, the CDR3 is TGTGCCAGCAGCTTGTCGGTTGCAGAAAAACTGTTTTTT. Translation gives CASSLSVAEKLFF. The full variable domain, in which reference TRBV5-6 and TRBJ1-4 provide the parts outside the CDR3, is DAGVTQSPTHLIKTRGQQVTLRCSPKSGHDTVSWYQQALGQGPQFIFQYYEEEERQRGNFPDRFSGHQFPNYSSELNVNALLLGDSALYLCASSLSVAEKLFFGSGTQLSVL.

V usage is TRBV29-1 and J usage is TRBJ2-5; maybe TRBD2 (6 bases). Per germline, CDR1 SQVTM and CDR2 ANQGSEA. The CDR3 consists of 12 residues. V lost 6 bases, J lost 1 base, and 9 bases lay in between. The CDR3: CSVGGSQETQYF. The CDR3 DNA sequence: TGCAGCGTCGGGGGAAGCCAAGAGACCCAGTACTTC.

Turning to this clone: A read error may account for a junction end that differs from germline. The genes are TRBV7-2 and TRBJ2-3; 7 bases map to TRBD2. Germline CDR1 SGHTA, CDR2 FQGNSA. The CDR3 is 12 residues long. The CDR3 nucleotides read TGTGCCAGCAGCTTGTCCGGGACTAATTCGCATTTT. Translated, it gives CASSLSGTNSHF.

This clone was seen a single time. The V call is TRBV18, the J call TRBJ2-1; 7 bases line up with TRBD1. CDR1 is KGHSH and CDR2 is LQKENI in the germline V gene. This CDR3 contains 14 residues. Trimming removed 4 bases from V and 5 bases from J; junction bases left unmatched: 5. The CDR3 protein is CASSQTGTDNEQFF. CDR3 in DNA: TGTGCCAGCTCACAGACAGGGACGGACAATGAGCAGTTCTTC.

The chain combines TRBV2 with TRBJ2-4; TRBD1 agrees at 11 bases. This CDR3 region has 17 residues. With V trimmed by 8 bases and J by 0 bases, 9 bases remained unmatched. Germline V lookup: CDR1 SNHLY, CDR2 FYNNEI. DNA of the CDR3: TGTGCCAGCTTAGGACAGGGGGCTGGGGTAGCCAAAAACATTCAGTACTTC. Its protein product is CASLGQGAGVAKNIQYF.

The chain carries TRBV10-1 and TRBJ1-5, with D maybe TRBD1 (5 bases). This CDR3 comprises 17 residues. From germline, CDR1 is WNHNN and CDR2 SYGVQD (reference sequence). V dropped 3 bases and J dropped 0 bases, with 15 bases sitting between them. As DNA, the CDR3 is TGCGCCAGCAGTGATATCCAAAGACAGTTTAGCAATCAGCCCCAGCATTTT. This translates into CASSDIQRQFSNQPQHF.

This rearrangement joins TRBV5-1 to TRBJ2-5; TRBD2 is a possible D gene (6 bases). Germline V gene data show CDR1 as SGHRS and CDR2 as YFSETQ. The ends were cut back, 4 bases at V and 5 bases at J, with 18 bases in the middle. This CDR3 region has 15 residues. The CDR3 sequence: CASSPGGSTTETQYF. The CDR3 DNA reads as TGCGCCAGCAGCCCAGGAGGGTCCACGACGGAGACCCAGTACTTC.

The rearrangement uses TRBV9 and TRBJ2-1; D is possibly TRBD2 (6 bases). V was pared by 0 bases and J by 10 bases, with 8 bases between. This CDR3 comprises 12 residues. Germline assignment: CDR1 SGDLS and CDR2 YYNGEE. CDR3: CASSVGLAEQFF. The DNA for the CDR3 is TGTGCCAGCAGCGTAGGGCTAGCGGAGCAGTTCTTC. Variable domain in full (rest from reference TRBV9 and TRBJ2-1): DSGVTQTPKHLITATGQRVTLRCSPRSGDLSVYWYQQSLDQGLQFLIQYYNGEERAKGNILERFSAQQFPDLHSELNLSSLELGDSALYFCASSVGLAEQFFGPGTRLTVL.

This clone was picked up one time. This chain links TRBV6-4 with TRBJ1-2; D is possibly TRBD1 (5 bases). The V gene's germline CDR1 is MRHNA and CDR2 SNTAGT. Trimming cost V 4 bases and J 10 bases, with 16 bases left between them. The CDR3 consists of 13 residues. DNA for the CDR3: TGTGCCAGCAGTGCCTCAAGTCTGGGGCCCTACACCTTC. It codes for CASSASSLGPYTF.

This chain links TRBV5-4 with TRBJ1-5; D remains unclear. The CDR3 spans 14 residues. Trimming removed 2 bases at V and 5 bases at J, with 11 bases between. Germline V lookup: CDR1 SGHNT, CDR2 YYREEE (reference sequence). The CDR3 DNA follows: TGTGCCAGCAGCTTTGCACCGCTAGATCAGCCCCAGCATTTT. This gives the protein CASSFAPLDQPQHF. Using reference TRBV5-4 and TRBJ1-5 for the parts outside the CDR3, the full variable domain is ETGVTQSPTHLIKTRGQQVTLRCSSQSGHNTVSWYQQALGQGPQFIFQYYREEENGRGNFPPRFSGLQFPNYSSELNVNALELDDSALYLCASSFAPLDQPQHFGDGTRLSIL.

J is TRBJ2-5 and V is TRBV14, with a possible D match to TRBD2 (5 bases). The germline V and J ends were trimmed by 0 bases and 4 bases, with 18 bases remaining between them. Germline CDR1 reads SGHDN; CDR2 reads FVKESK. The CDR3 covers 17 residues. The chain's CDR3 is CASSQDQAGLRRETQYF. CDR3 nucleotide sequence: TGTGCCAGCAGCCAAGATCAGGCGGGTTTAAGAAGAGAGACCCAGTACTTC.

The table lists this clone with a few counts. The chain is built from TRBV7-9 and TRBJ2-1; possible D gene TRBD1, 6 bases. The CDR3 runs to 12 residues. Germline values: CDR1 SEHNR, CDR2 FQNEAQ (reference sequence). Trimming pared 5 bases from V and 9 bases from J, leaving 11 bases between. CDR3 nucleotide sequence: TGTGCCAGCAGCATAACAGGGTCTGAGCAGTTCTTC. Amino acid sequence: CASSITGSEQFF.

The chain combines TRBV6-6 with TRBJ1-2, with D uncertain. Germline loops: CDR1 MNHNY, CDR2 SVGAGI (reference sequence). V was cut by 3 bases and J by 1 base, with 9 bases left in between. The CDR3 runs to 14 residues. The CDR3 spells CASSYQNSNYGYTF. The CDR3, as DNA: TGTGCCAGCAGTTATCAGAACAGTAACTATGGCTACACCTTC.

The chain links TRBV4-2 to TRBJ2-7, with TRBD2 matching over 7 bases. V shed 0 bases and J 5 bases; nucleotides not matched to a gene: 4. CDR3 length: 14 residues. Germline assignment: CDR1 LGHNA and CDR2 YNFKEQ. The CDR3 sequence: CASSQDLGGNEQYF. CDR3 in DNA: TGTGCCAGCAGCCAAGATCTGGGAGGGAACGAGCAGTACTTC.

For the CDR3, the DNA is TGTGCCAGCAGCGTAGCTGGGGGACAGGGGCTCGCGGATGGCTACACCTTC. This gives the protein CASSVAGGQGLADGYTF. The chain recombines TRBV9 with TRBJ1-2; TRBD1 matches 10 bases. Germline-derived CDR1 and CDR2 are SGDLS and YYNGEE. Unmatched junction bases numbered 11, after V lost 0 bases and J lost 6 bases. The CDR3 sequence is 17 residues long. The complete variable domain, with remaining parts taken from reference TRBV9 and TRBJ1-2, reads DSGVTQTPKHLITATGQRVTLRCSPRSGDLSVYWYQQSLDQGLQFLIQYYNGEERAKGNILERFSAQQFPDLHSELNLSSLELGDSALYFCASSVAGGQGLADGYTFGSGTRLTVV.